This T cell receptor beta chain was identified during a study of beta chain features in type 1 diabetes (dated by TCRdb to 2016 to 2018). With regard to the full study: Mean age, gender distribution, total cell number and subset yield did not differ between patients and healthy donors. A total of 107,917,701 sorted cells were examined across all samples, and the number of cells per subset was strongly correlated with RNA yield. In the study, recently diagnosed type 1 diabetes patients and matched healthy donors were compared on the TCRB repertoires of their sorted circulating CD4+ T cell subsets. Regulatory and stem cell-like memory subsets were obtained from only 8 patients and roughly 8 healthy donors, while naive and central memory subsets were obtained from all 28 donors.

Summary of the overall study and its limitations: Patients with type 1 diabetes made fewer insertions and deleted more nucleotides at VDJ recombination sites, implying thymic rearrangement abnormalities. Naive, central memory and regulatory TCRB repertoires appeared to be more similar among patients than among healthy donors. Shorter templates might have been favored by PCR, but patient and control samples were amplified and corrected together, so both groups would have been affected equally by any skew. Because cDNA was sequenced instead of genomic DNA, activated cells with high expression could be over-represented, although the groups did not differ in activation or CD3 levels. A moderate but significant shortening of TCRB CDR3 length was observed in type 1 diabetes patients in all four CD4+ subsets. Only small numbers of individuals were included in the HLA sub-analyses, which left unresolved whether HLA type had any influence on TCRB rearrangement.

The High Capacity cDNA Reverse Transcription Kit was used to reverse transcribe all of the isolated RNA, meaning that expressed TCRB transcripts were what got sequenced. Deep immunoSEQ sequencing was performed on naive, central memory and regulatory T cell samples, with an average of approximately 4 million total reads per sample. After sorted cells were lysed in RLT buffer, RNA was extracted with DNase-treated RNeasy Micro or Mini kits, with the choice depending on cell number. Each cell subset was processed separately to prevent cross-contamination, with patient and healthy donor samples processed together. Using the immunoSEQ multiplex PCR, TCRB sequences were amplified from cDNA into 87-bp fragments spanning the CDR3 region. The amplicons were sequenced using the Illumina HiSeq platform. The study's own analysis went as follows. PCR bias was corrected computationally using synthetic template baselines, and reads within Hamming distance 2 were collapsed, with unmergeable singletons discarded. Reads were aligned to IMGT to assign V, D and J genes, CDR3 length, and insertions or deletions at six rearrangement sites. Within each subset, clonotype counts were normalized to sorted cell number, and only after that were true diversity and Gini coefficients computed with the tcR R package. The overlap coefficient, calculated on TCRB nucleotide sequences, was used to measure repertoire sharing. As a proxy for the pre-selection repertoire, out-of-frame TCRB sequences from naive cells were analyzed. TCRdb holds this immuneACCESS table with in-frame rearrangements only. Some clones are missing; in checked studies, unresolved V genes explain under half, and the rest has no known cause. That table is the source of V, J and clone size, and D and trimming were worked out from the DNA. Present in this sample are hundreds of thousands of clones, around a sixth of which were seen just once. The ten largest clones take up around 0.1% of the sample.

Each donor gave one peripheral blood draw, about 110 mL on average, collected into heparinised tubes. A BD FACSAria II was used to sort naive, central memory, regulatory and stem cell-like memory CD4+ T cells with a panel that included CD45RO, CCR7, CD25, CD127, CD95 and CD27. Purity was above 95% for every sorted population. PBMCs were isolated immediately by Lymphoprep density gradient centrifugation and stained directly without culture. So that batch effects would be minimized, each experiment stained and sorted samples in pairs, pairing one healthy donor with one patient. Comments on this clone: Its specific antigen is unknown. Per-base qualities were not stored, and no clone one base away is much larger.

Counted from cysteine to phenylalanine, this CDR3 has 13 amino acids. Left in the record is the CDR3 DNA by itself, 39 bases read in frame from the first base. The germline V gene yields MDHEN for CDR1 and SYDVKM for CDR2. Germline trimming amounts to 8 bases on V and 9 bases on J, with 5 as the count of junction bases outside the gene matches. The V gene is TRBV28 and the J gene is TRBJ1-6, with 9 central nucleotides matching TRBD1. The clonotype originates from a man aged 18 to 30 in good health. Sequencing was done on a sample of naive CD4+ T cells from blood. The intended sense of this specimen's cell subset or site label: true naive CD4+ T cells. The sequenced DNA is TGTGCCAGCCGACAGGGGGTGACTTCACCCCTCCACTTT. Its product reads: CASRQGVTSPLHF.